This T cell receptor (beta chain) emerged from a study of blood T cell repertoires in COVID-19. Across the study: From T cells, B-cell-depleted T cells, or PBMCs came the material, which was cDNA or gDNA.

Germline lookup yields CDR1 LGHNA and CDR2 YNFKEQ. The CDR3 is 17 amino acids. The germline V and J ends were trimmed by 4 bases and 5 bases, with 20 bases remaining between them. Using immunoSEQ multiplex PCR, the repertoire was profiled, and TCRdb retains in-frame clones only, with some absent. The sample holds approximately 130,000 clones; 70% to 90% are singletons and the top ten take 1.5%. Specimen: peripheral blood. The chain is built from TRBV4-2 and TRBJ2-2; possible D gene TRBD1, 7 bases. The TCR comes from a human donor in a cohort sampled during active COVID-19. This CDR3 reads CASSPQGGPGVTGELFF. The CDR3 coding sequence is TGTGCCAGCAGCCCGCAGGGGGGACCGGGAGTTACCGGGGAGCTGTTTTTT.